These T cell receptor beta chains were read from a single sample in a study of blood T cell repertoires in COVID-19. Sequencing used immunoSEQ multiplex PCR; TCRdb keeps in-frame clones, though not all of them. The sample has approximately 98,000 clones; 75% to 85% are singletons. Specimen: peripheral blood. The receptor set was obtained from a man aged 55 to 70 with acute or convalescent COVID-19. Each CDR3 is given with its conserved first and last residue. A D gene is named only where the DNA matches it firmly. Expanded clones get a size class; other rows say once, few or many, or leave the size out.

CDR3 length,D gene,J gene,clone size,V gene,CDR3 protein,CDR3 DNA
16,TRBD1,TRBJ1-1,-,TRBV11-3,CASREAGTGENTEAFF,TGTGCCAGCAGAGAAGCCGGGACAGGGGAGAACACTGAAGCTTTCTTT
11,-,TRBJ1-1,-,TRBV5-5,CASSFRVEAFF,TGTGCCAGCAGCTTCAGGGTTGAAGCTTTCTTT
13,TRBD1,TRBJ1-5,few,TRBV30,CAWSGTGVQPQHF,TGTGCCTGGAGTGGGACAGGGGTTCAGCCCCAGCATTTT
16,TRBD2,TRBJ2-3,-,TRBV6-1,CASSELGSGGTDTQYF,TGTGCCAGCAGTGAGCTAGGCAGCGGGGGCACAGATACGCAGTATTTT
14,TRBD1,TRBJ1-1,once,TRBV5-4,CASSGTGVGTEAFF,TGTGCCAGCAGCGGGACAGGGGTTGGAACTGAAGCTTTCTTT
15,TRBD2,TRBJ2-3,-,TRBV29-1,CSVGTSGSVADTQYF,TGCAGCGTCGGGACTAGCGGGAGTGTGGCAGATACGCAGTATTTT
16,-,TRBJ2-1,few,TRBV24-1,CATSDSGQAGENEQFF,TGTGCCACCAGTGATTCGGGACAGGCGGGAGAAAATGAGCAGTTCTTC
14,-,TRBJ2-2,few,TRBV7-7,CASSTRTGAGELFF,TGTGCTAGCAGCACCCGGACTGGCGCCGGGGAGCTGTTTTTT
16,TRBD1,TRBJ2-1,-,TRBV13,CASSTRDRGLYNEQFF,TGTGCCAGCAGCACCCGGGACAGGGGGCTCTACAATGAGCAGTTCTTC
13,-,TRBJ1-1,many,TRBV30,CAWSATGQTEAFF,TGTGCCTGGAGTGCGACAGGTCAGACTGAAGCTTTCTTT
16,TRBD1,TRBJ2-1,-,TRBV27,CASSWRTGTDYNEQFF,TGTGCCAGCAGTTGGCGAACCGGGACAGACTACAATGAGCAGTTCTTC
11,-,TRBJ2-3,-,TRBV5-1,CASSEEDTQYF,TGCGCCAGCAGCGAAGAGGATACGCAGTATTTT
14,-,TRBJ1-5,-,TRBV11-2,CASSLTVSDQPQHF,TGTGCCAGCAGCTTAACAGTGTCGGATCAGCCCCAGCATTTT
15,-,TRBJ1-4,-,TRBV19,CASSWPGWSNEKLFF,TGTGCCAGTAGTTGGCCAGGGTGGTCTAATGAAAAACTGTTTTTT
18,TRBD2,TRBJ2-1,few,TRBV5-4,CASCSRRHSGSGWDEQFF,TGTGCCAGCTGCTCACGCCGTCATAGCGGGAGTGGATGGGATGAGCAGTTCTTC
13,TRBD2,TRBJ2-3,-,TRBV19,CASMEGLANTQYF,TGTGCCAGTATGGAGGGACTAGCGAATACGCAGTATTTT